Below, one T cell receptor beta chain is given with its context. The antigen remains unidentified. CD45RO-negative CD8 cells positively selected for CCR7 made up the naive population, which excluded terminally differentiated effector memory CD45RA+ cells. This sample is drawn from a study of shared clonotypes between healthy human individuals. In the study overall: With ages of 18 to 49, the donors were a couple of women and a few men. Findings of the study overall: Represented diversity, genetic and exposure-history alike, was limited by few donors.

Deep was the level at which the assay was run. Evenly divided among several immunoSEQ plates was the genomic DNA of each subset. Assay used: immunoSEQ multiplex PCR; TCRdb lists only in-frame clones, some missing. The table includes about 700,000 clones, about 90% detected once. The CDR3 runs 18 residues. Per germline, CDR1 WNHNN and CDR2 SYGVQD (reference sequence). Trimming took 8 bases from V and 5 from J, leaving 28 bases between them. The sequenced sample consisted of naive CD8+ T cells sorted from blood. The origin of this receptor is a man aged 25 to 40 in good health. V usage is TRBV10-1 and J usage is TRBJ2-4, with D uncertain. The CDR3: CASLWTASPPRWENIQYF. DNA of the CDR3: TGCGCCAGCCTCTGGACCGCATCTCCTCCCAGATGGGAAAACATTCAGTACTTC.